This T cell receptor (beta chain) was captured by sequencing in a study of T cells in Graves' hyperthyroidism and ophthalmopathy (dated by TCRdb to between 2018 and 2021). Looking at the study overall: Peripheral blood was sampled at the time of initial diagnosis, prior to any treatment. Whether ophthalmopathy could be predicted prospectively was tested in an independent validation cohort made up of 18 to 20 hyperthyroidism patients plus 17 patients who later progressed to ophthalmopathy. The 95 to 100 discovery patients were randomly divided into training and test sets at a 7:3 ratio. According to the paper, TCR Vbeta CDR3 sequencing was carried out on approximately 140 peripheral blood samples, which came from 40 to 45 ophthalmopathy, roughly 75 hyperthyroidism and roughly 17 progressor patients. After sampling, hyperthyroidism patients received methimazole starting at 30 mg daily, and ophthalmopathy patients received high-dose intravenous methylprednisolone. In addition, the study compared T-cell repertoires in thyroid tissue and in blood from five to seven Graves' hyperthyroidism patients. To identify distinguishing TCR V-J signatures, a discovery cohort of 95 to 100 patients was used, comprising 40 to 45 with Graves' ophthalmopathy and around 60 with stable Graves' hyperthyroidism.

Broader findings and caveats from the paper: No statistical method was used to set the sample size in advance, and investigators knew the group allocation. In validation, the model predicted progression to ophthalmopathy a median of 6.5 months before onset, with over 55% sensitivity and around 76% specificity. Most expanded thyroid clonotypes (frequency above 0.001) were also detected in blood, a finding suggesting that blood repertoires may reflect thyroid immune responses. A model built on a 13 V-J signature distinguished ophthalmopathy from stable hyperthyroidism, reaching roughly 88% sensitivity and about 81% specificity in cross-validation and 80%/75% in testing.

Stable Graves' hyperthyroidism was defined as no progression to ophthalmopathy during 18 months of follow-up. Hyperthyroidism patients were newly diagnosed, with disease duration under 2 months, and aged 18 to 65 years. The study excluded patients with uncontrolled infections, other autoimmune diseases, pregnancy or lactation. Diagnoses relied on clinical symptoms, serum thyroxine and TRAb, thyroid ultrasound and orbital computed tomography. PBMCs were isolated from approximately 10 ml of fresh peripheral blood by Ficoll-Paque density gradient centrifugation. Total RNA was extracted using Trizol reagent, and RNA quality was assessed on an Agilent 2100 Bioanalyzer. From the cysteine up to the phenylalanine, the CDR3 has a length of 13 residues. Here the CDR3 DNA is all that survives: 39 bases in frame from base 1. V ends up 4 bases short and J 6 bases short, with an unmatched junction base count of 3. Sequences SGHTA (CDR1) and FQGTGA (CDR2) are obtained from the germline V gene.

Remarks on this clonotype: What antigen it recognizes has not been identified. Base qualities were left out, and no much larger clone turns up one base away.

The TCR beta CDR3 regions were amplified from the RNA transcripts. A first-round RT-PCR of the TCR CDR3 used the HTBI primer set with the Qiagen OneStep RT-PCR kit. Libraries were constructed in a second round of multiplex PCR, after which size selection and purification were carried out. Sequencing of the libraries was done on an Illumina HiSeq2000 using paired-end 100 bp reads. The authors' pipeline ran thus. Raw data were processed with SOAPnuke, discarding reads with adapters, uncalled bases, mean Phred below 15, or no exact constant-primer or identifier match. High-quality paired reads were merged using COPE v1.2.5, and each unique nucleotide sequence was defined as a clonotype. MiTCR v1.1 was used to align clonotypes to the IMGT TRBV, TRBD and TRBJ reference segments. Analysis was restricted to V-J combinations with a frequency above 0.0001, which covered roughly 99% of repertoires. A TCS score was defined as the ratio between F50 (clonal expansion) and ExV (chaos), using BLOSUM62-based TCRdist between CDR3 peptides within each V-J. Welch's t-statistics and random forest reduced 450 to 600 V-J features to 10 to 15, which were used in a naive Bayes classifier (R e1071). TCRdb itself trimmed the public reads at Q25 with fastp, ran MiXCR and retained productive beta chains. Merged by CDR3 protein, the rows form single entries marked with the most common genes and DNA. TCRdb's processing, not the study's, gives the V and J calls here. The sample table records about 210,000 distinct CDR3 sequences; 15% to 20% of these occur just once. Of the sample, around 52% is held by the ten largest clones.

Sequencing was performed on blood. The TCR comes from a man between 50 and 59 years old with Graves' hyperthyroidism. The chain is assembled from TRBV7-3 and TRBJ2-1, with 7 central nucleotides matching TRBD1. The bases read TGTGCCAGCAGCTCGACAGGGCCCAATGAGCAGTTCTTC. Its translation is CASSSTGPNEQFF.